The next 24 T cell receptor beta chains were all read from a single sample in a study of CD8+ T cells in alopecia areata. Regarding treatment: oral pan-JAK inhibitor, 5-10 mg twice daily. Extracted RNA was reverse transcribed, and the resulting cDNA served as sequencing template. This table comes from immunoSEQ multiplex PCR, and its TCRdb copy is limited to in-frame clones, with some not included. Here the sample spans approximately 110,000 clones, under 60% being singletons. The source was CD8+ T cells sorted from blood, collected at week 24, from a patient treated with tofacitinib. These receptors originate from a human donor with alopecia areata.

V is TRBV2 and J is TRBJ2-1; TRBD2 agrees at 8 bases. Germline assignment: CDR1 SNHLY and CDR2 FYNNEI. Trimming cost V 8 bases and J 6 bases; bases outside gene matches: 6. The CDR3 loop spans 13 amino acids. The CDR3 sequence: CASDPGRVNEQFF. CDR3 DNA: TGTGCCAGCGATCCCGGGAGGGTCAATGAGCAGTTCTTC.

CDR3 DNA: TGTGCCCATCGAGGGGCAGACAAAGAGACCCAGTACTTC. Amino acid sequence: CAHRGADKETQYF. The rearrangement uses TRBV10-3 and TRBJ2-5; TRBD1 or TRBD2 may be the D gene (5 bases each). CDR1 is ENHRY and CDR2 is SYGVKD in the germline V gene. V lost 11 bases, J lost 3 bases, and 16 bases lay in between. The CDR3 length is 13 residues.

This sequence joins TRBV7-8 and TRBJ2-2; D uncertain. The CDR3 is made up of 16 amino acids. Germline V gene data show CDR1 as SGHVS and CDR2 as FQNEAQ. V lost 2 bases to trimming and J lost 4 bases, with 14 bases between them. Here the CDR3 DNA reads TGTGCCAGCAGCTTATTCTTGATAGGACCCACCGGGGAGCTGTTTTTT. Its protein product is CASSLFLIGPTGELFF.

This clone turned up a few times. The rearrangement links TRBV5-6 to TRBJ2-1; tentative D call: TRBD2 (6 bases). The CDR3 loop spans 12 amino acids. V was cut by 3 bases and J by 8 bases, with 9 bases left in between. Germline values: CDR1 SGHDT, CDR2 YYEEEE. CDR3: CASSWSGYEQFF. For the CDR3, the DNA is TGTGCCAGCAGCTGGAGCGGGTATGAGCAGTTCTTC.

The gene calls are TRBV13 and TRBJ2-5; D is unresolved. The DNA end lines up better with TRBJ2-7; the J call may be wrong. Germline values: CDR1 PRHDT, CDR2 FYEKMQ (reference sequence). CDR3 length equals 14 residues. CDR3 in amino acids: CASSLGWQTYEQYF. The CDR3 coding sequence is TGTGCCAGCAGCTTAGGTTGGCAGACCTACGAGCAGTACTTC.

The CDR3 sequence is CASSEDFSGGRQPQHF. DNA of the CDR3: TGTGCCAGCAGTGAAGATTTTTCAGGGGGCAGACAGCCCCAGCATTTT. The V and J genes are TRBV6-1 and TRBJ1-5; 8 bases are shared with TRBD1. This CDR3 has 16 residues. Trimming took 1 base from V and 7 from J; bases not matched to a gene: 9. Germline V gives CDR1 MNHNS, CDR2 SASEGT.

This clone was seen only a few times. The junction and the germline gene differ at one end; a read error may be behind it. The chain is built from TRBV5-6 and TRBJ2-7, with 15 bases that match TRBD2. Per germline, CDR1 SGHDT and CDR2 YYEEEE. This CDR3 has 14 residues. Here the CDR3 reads CASSSSGTSGGPNF. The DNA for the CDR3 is TGTGCCAGCAGCTCCTCCGGGACTAGCGGGGGGCCAAACTTC.

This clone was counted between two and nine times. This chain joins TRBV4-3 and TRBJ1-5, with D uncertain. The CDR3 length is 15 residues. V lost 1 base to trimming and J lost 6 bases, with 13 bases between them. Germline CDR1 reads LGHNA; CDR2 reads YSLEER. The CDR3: CASSQGPDVSQPQHF. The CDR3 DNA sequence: TGCGCCAGCAGCCAAGGGCCAGACGTTAGTCAGCCCCAGCATTTT.

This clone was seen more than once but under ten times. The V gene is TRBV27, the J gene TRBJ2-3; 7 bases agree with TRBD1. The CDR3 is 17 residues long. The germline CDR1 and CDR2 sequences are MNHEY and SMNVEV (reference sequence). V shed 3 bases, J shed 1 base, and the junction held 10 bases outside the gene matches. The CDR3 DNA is TGTGCCAGCAGTTTCCTCAAAACAGGGGTTGGCACAGATACGCAGTATTTT. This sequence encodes CASSFLKTGVGTDTQYF.

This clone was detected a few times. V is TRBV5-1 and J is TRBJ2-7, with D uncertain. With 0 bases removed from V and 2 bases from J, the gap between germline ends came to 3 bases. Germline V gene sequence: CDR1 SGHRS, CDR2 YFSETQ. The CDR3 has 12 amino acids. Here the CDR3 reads CASSLEAYEQYF. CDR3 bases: TGCGCCAGCAGCTTGGAGGCCTACGAGCAGTACTTC.

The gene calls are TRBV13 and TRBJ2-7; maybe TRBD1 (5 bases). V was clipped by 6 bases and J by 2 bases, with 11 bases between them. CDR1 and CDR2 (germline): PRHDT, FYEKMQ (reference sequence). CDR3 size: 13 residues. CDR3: CASSPTVAYEQYF. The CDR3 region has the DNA TGTGCCAGCAGTCCGACAGTAGCCTACGAGCAGTACTTC.

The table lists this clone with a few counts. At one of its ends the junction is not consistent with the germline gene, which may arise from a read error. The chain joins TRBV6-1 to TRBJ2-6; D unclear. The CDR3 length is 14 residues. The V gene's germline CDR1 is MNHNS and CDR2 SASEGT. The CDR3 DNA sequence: TGTGCCAGCACTGAATTCTCTGGGGCCAACGTCCTGACTTTC. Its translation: CASTEFSGANVLTF.

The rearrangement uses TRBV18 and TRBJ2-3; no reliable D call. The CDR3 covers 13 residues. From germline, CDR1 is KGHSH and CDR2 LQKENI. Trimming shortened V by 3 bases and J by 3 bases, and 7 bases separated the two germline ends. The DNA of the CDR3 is TGTGCCAGCTCACCCCTACCGACAGATACGCAGTATTTT. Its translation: CASSPLPTDTQYF. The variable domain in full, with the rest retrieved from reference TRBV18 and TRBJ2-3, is NAGVMQNPRHLVRRRGQEARLRCSPMKGHSHVYWYRQLPEEGLKFMVYLQKENIIDESGMPKERFSAEFPKEGPSILRIQQVVRGDSAAYFCASSPLPTDTQYFGPGTRLTVL.

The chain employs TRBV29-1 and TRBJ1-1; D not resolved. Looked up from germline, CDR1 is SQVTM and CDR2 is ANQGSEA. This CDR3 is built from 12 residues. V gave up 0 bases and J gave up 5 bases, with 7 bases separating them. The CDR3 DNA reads TGCAGCGTTGAAGATCAGAGGACTGAAGCTTTCTTT. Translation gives CSVEDQRTEAFF.

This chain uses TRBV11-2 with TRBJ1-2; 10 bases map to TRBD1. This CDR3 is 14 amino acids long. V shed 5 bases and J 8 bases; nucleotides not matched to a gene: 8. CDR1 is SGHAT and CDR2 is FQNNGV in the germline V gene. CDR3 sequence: CASSRWTGGPGYTF. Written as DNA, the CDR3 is TGTGCCAGCAGCCGATGGACAGGGGGACCGGGCTACACCTTC.

The CDR3 coding sequence is TGTGCCTGCGGACAGGGGAATTCGGGACAGCCCCAGCATTTT. Its translation is CACGQGNSGQPQHF. The rearrangement joins TRBV19 to TRBJ1-5, with 9 bases fitting TRBD1. V was clipped by 11 bases and J by 7 bases; unmatched bases: 12. This CDR3 comprises 14 residues. Germline CDR1 is LNHDA and CDR2 is SQIVND (reference sequence).

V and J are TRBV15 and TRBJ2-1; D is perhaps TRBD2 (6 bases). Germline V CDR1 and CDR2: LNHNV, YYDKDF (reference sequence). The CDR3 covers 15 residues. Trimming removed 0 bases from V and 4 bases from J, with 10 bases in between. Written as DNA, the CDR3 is TGTGCCACCAGCAGAGAGACGGGGGAGTACAATGAGCAGTTCTTC. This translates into CATSRETGEYNEQFF.

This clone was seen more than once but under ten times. The CDR3 region is CASSLDGTASEQYF. Here the CDR3 DNA reads TGTGCCAGCAGTTTGGACGGGACAGCATCCGAGCAGTACTTC. The chain uses TRBV27 and TRBJ2-7; 7 nucleotides align to TRBD1. The V and J ends lost 3 bases and 6 bases, in that order; junction bases with no gene match: 8. The CDR3 consists of 14 residues. Germline loops: CDR1 MNHEY, CDR2 SMNVEV (reference sequence).

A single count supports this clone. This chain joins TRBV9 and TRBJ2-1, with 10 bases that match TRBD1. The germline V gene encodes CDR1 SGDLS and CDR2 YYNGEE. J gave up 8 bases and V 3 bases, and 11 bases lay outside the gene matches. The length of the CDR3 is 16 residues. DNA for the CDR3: TGTGCCAGCAGCGCGAGGACAGGGGGGGTCAGGCATGAGCAGTTCTTC. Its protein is CASSARTGGVRHEQFF. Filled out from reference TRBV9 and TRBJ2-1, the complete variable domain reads DSGVTQTPKHLITATGQRVTLRCSPRSGDLSVYWYQQSLDQGLQFLIQYYNGEERAKGNILERFSAQQFPDLHSELNLSSLELGDSALYFCASSARTGGVRHEQFFGPGTRLTVL.

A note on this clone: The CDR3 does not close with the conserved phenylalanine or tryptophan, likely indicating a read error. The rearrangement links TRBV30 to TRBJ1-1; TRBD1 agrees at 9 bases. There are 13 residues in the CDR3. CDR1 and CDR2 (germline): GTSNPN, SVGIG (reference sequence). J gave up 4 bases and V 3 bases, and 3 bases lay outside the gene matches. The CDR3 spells CAWSPDRGTEAFL. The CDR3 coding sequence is TGTGCCTGGAGCCCGGACAGGGGCACTGAAGCTTTCCTT.

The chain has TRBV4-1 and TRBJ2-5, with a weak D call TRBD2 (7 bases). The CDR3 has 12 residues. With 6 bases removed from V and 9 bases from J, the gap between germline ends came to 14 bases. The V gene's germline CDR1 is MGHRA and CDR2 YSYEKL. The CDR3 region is CASRAAGAAQYF. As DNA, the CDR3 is TGCGCCAGCAGGGCTGCGGGGGCCGCCCAGTACTTC.

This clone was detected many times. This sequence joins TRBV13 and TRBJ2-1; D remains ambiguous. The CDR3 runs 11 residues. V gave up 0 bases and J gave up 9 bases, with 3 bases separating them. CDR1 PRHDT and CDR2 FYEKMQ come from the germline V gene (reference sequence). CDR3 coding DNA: TGTGCCAGCAGCTTAGGGCCTGAGCAGTTCTTC. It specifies CASSLGPEQFF.

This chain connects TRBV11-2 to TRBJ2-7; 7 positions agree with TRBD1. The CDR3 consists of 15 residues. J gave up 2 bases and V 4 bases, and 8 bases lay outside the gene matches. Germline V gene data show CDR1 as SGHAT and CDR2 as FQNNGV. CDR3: CASSWYRGSTYEQYF. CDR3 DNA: TGTGCCAGCAGCTGGTACAGGGGATCAACCTACGAGCAGTACTTC.

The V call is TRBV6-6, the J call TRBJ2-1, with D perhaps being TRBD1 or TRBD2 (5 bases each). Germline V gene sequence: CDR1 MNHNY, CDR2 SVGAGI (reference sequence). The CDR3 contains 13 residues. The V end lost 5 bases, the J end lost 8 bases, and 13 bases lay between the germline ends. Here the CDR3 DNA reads TGTGCCAGCAGTCCCGGCAGGGACGATGAGCAGTTCTTC. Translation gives CASSPGRDDEQFF.